One sample yielded the 18 T cell receptor beta chains listed below, sequenced in a study of identical twins. TCRdb ran MiXCR on the 5' RACE reads and lists one entry per CDR3 protein. The sample shows hundreds of thousands of distinct CDR3 sequences, 15% to 20% of them seen only once. The same sample was also used in a study of T cells expressing NK-cell markers.

Sequencing was performed on PBMCs. These receptors all stem from a young woman in good health.

A few counts support this clonotype. The rearrangement links TRBV19 to TRBJ1-3; unclear D gene. CDR1 and CDR2 (germline): LNHDA, SQIVND (reference sequence). The CDR3 totals 15 residues. The V gene lost 8 bases and the J gene lost 0 bases, with 14 bases spanning the gap. CDR3 nucleotides: TGTGCCAGTTACAGAGGGAGGAACTCTGGAAACACCATATATTTT. This sequence encodes CASYRGRNSGNTIYF.

In this sample, this clonotype turned up many times. The chain combines TRBV20-1 with TRBJ2-7; 7 bases map to TRBD1. The CDR3 totals 13 residues. Germline V gene lookup returns CDR1 DFQATT and CDR2 SNEGSKA (reference sequence). Unmatched junction bases numbered 4, after V lost 5 bases and J lost 0 bases. The chain's CDR3 is CSASRQGSYEQYF. DNA for the CDR3: TGCAGTGCTTCCCGACAGGGCTCCTACGAGCAGTACTTC.

The rearrangement uses TRBV6-2 or TRBV6-3 and TRBJ2-2, with 7 bases lining up with TRBD2. The CDR3 consists of 13 residues. CDR1 and CDR2 (germline): MNHEY, SVGEGT. J lost 3 bases, V lost 6 bases, and 1 base had no gene match. Here the CDR3 DNA reads TGTGCCAGCAGCCGGGGGGACACCGGGGAGCTGTTTTTT. Its translation is CASSRGDTGELFF.

This clonotype was counted between two and nine times. The chain combines TRBV21-1 with TRBJ1-3; the table names TRBD1, a call not compared with the DNA. TRBV21-1 is assigned pseudogene status. The length of the CDR3 is 17 residues. Here the CDR3 DNA reads TGTGCCAGCAGCAAAGGGGCCTACGAGGGGTCGAGAAACACCATATATTTT. Translating it yields CASSKGAYEGSRNTIYF.

The chain links TRBV7-6 to TRBJ2-1; 9 positions match TRBD2. J was trimmed by 12 bases and V by 5 bases; bases with no gene match: 5. CDR1 and CDR2 from the germline V gene are SGHVS and FNYEAQ. This CDR3 is built from 12 residues. The CDR3 is CASSPGTSRQFF. The CDR3 DNA follows: TGTGCCAGCAGCCCTGGGACTAGCCGGCAGTTCTTC.

The table lists this clonotype with many counts. The rearrangement joins TRBV12-3 or TRBV12-4 to TRBJ2-1, with 7 nucleotides matching TRBD2. The junction had 4 bases not matched to a gene; V was cut back by 3 bases and J by 5 bases. This CDR3 is built from 14 residues. This CDR3 is CASSFGGGDNEQFF. In DNA form, the CDR3 reads TGTGCCAGCAGTTTTGGGGGAGGGGACAATGAGCAGTTCTTC.

This clonotype has only a few counts. The chain combines TRBV12-3 or TRBV12-4 with TRBJ2-2, with D hard to call. The V end was cut by 1 base, the J end by 1 base, with 7 bases between. The CDR3 loop spans 15 amino acids. The CDR3 here is CASSLVKGNTGELFF. The CDR3 region has the DNA TGTGCCAGCAGTTTAGTTAAGGGGAACACCGGGGAGCTGTTTTTT.

There are many counts of this clonotype. The rearrangement links TRBV5-1 to TRBJ1-1; tentative D call: TRBD1 (6 bases). The germline V gene has CDR1 SGHRS and CDR2 YFSETQ. This CDR3 has 15 amino acids. Trimming removed 1 base from V and 3 bases from J, with 13 bases in between. The CDR3 region is CASSLRGQWDTEAFF. CDR3 nucleotides: TGCGCCAGCAGCTTGCGGGGACAATGGGACACTGAAGCTTTCTTT. Supplemented by reference TRBV5-1 and TRBJ1-1, the full variable domain reads KAGVTQTPRYLIKTRGQQVTLSCSPISGHRSVSWYQQTPGQGLQFLFEYFSETQRNKGNFPGRFSGRQFSNSRSEMNVSTLELGDSALYLCASSLRGQWDTEAFFGQGTRLTVV.

The genes are TRBV6-1 and TRBJ1-6; D is perhaps TRBD1 (5 bases). The CDR3 totals 15 residues. V was pared by 1 base and J by 9 bases, with 13 bases between. Germline CDR1 is MNHNS and CDR2 is SASEGT. CDR3 loop: CASSEVVRVRSPLHF. DNA for the CDR3: TGTGCCAGCAGTGAAGTGGTCAGGGTACGTTCACCCCTCCACTTT.

This clonotype was detected only a few times. The chain employs TRBV24-1 and TRBJ2-1; D is uncertain. V lost 3 bases to trimming and J lost 7 bases, with 12 bases between them. CDR1 KGHDR and CDR2 SFDVKD come from the germline V gene. CDR3 size: 14 residues. CDR3 in DNA: TGTGCCACCAGTGATGGGGTCCGTCCGAATGAGCAGTTCTTC. This translates into CATSDGVRPNEQFF.

The gene calls are TRBV20-1 and TRBJ2-1; the D gene is possibly TRBD2 (5 bases). Germline values: CDR1 DFQATT, CDR2 SNEGSKA (reference sequence). With 6 bases removed from V and 4 bases from J, the gap between germline ends came to 10 bases. CDR3 size: 12 residues. In nucleotides, the CDR3 is TGCAGTGCCGGACGGACTTACAATGAGCAGTTCTTC. Translating it yields CSAGRTYNEQFF.

This clonotype has a handful of counts. The V call is TRBV20-1, the J call TRBJ1-2, with 10 bases aligning to TRBD1. Trimming at V came to 0 bases and at J to 8 bases, leaving 12 bases not matched to a gene. The CDR3 totals 16 residues. Germline-derived CDR1 and CDR2 are DFQATT and SNEGSKA (reference sequence). CDR3 loop: CSARERDRGLSRGYTF. Here the CDR3 DNA reads TGCAGTGCTAGAGAAAGGGACAGGGGATTATCAAGGGGCTACACCTTC.

This chain joins TRBV20-1 and TRBJ1-4, with D tentatively TRBD1 (6 bases). The V end was cut by 5 bases, the J end by 5 bases, with 15 bases between. Germline-derived CDR1 and CDR2 are DFQATT and SNEGSKA (reference sequence). This CDR3 contains 14 residues. CDR3: CSAQRGGPNEKLFF. CDR3 bases: TGCAGTGCTCAGAGGGGGGGCCCCAATGAAAAACTGTTTTTT.

This clonotype was observed a handful of times. The chain couples TRBV20-1 to TRBJ2-1; D gene unclear. Trimming shortened V by 5 bases and J by 0 bases, and 14 bases separated the two germline ends. The CDR3 is 15 amino acids. CDR1 is DFQATT and CDR2 is SNEGSKA in the germline V gene (reference sequence). CDR3 in DNA: TGCAGTGCTTCCTCTCTTGCGAGCTCCTACAATGAGCAGTTCTTC. Amino acids: CSASSLASSYNEQFF.

This rearrangement joins TRBV5-1 to TRBJ2-2; TRBD2 might be the D (5 bases). V was shortened by 0 bases and J by 4 bases, with 13 bases between the two germline ends. The length of the CDR3 is 16 residues. Germline V gene data show CDR1 as SGHRS and CDR2 as YFSETQ. The CDR3 loop is CASSLVGNSATGELFF. In DNA, the CDR3 is TGCGCCAGCAGCTTGGTCGGGAATTCGGCCACCGGGGAGCTGTTTTTT.

V is TRBV5-6 and J is TRBJ2-3; 9 bases are shared with TRBD1. Germline V gives CDR1 SGHDT, CDR2 YYEEEE. CDR3 length: 16 residues. After removal of 2 bases from V and 5 bases from J, the junction contained 9 bases not matched to a gene. The CDR3 loop reads CASSFLLTGGEDTQYF. In nucleotides, the CDR3 is TGTGCCAGCAGCTTTTTATTGACAGGGGGAGAAGATACGCAGTATTTT.

This clonotype was detected a few times. The genes are TRBV20-1 and TRBJ2-1; TRBD2 matches 12 bases. CDR1 DFQATT and CDR2 SNEGSKA come from the germline V gene (reference sequence). This CDR3 is built from 15 residues. Germline trimming cut 4 bases from V and 7 bases from J; bases unmatched to any gene: 8. As DNA, the CDR3 is TGCAGTGCTATCTTGACTAGCGGGAGAAGGAATGAGCAGTTCTTC. Amino acids: CSAILTSGRRNEQFF.

This clonotype was detected only a few times. The chain recombines TRBV20-1 with TRBJ2-7; 11 bases are a match to TRBD2. V trimming: 5 bases; J trimming: 0 bases; junction bases outside the gene matches: 9. This CDR3 is built from 16 residues. Germline V gene data show CDR1 as DFQATT and CDR2 as SNEGSKA (reference sequence). CDR3 amino acids: CSARGLAGGSSYEQYF. In DNA, the CDR3 is TGCAGTGCTCGAGGGCTAGCGGGAGGCTCCTCCTACGAGCAGTACTTC.